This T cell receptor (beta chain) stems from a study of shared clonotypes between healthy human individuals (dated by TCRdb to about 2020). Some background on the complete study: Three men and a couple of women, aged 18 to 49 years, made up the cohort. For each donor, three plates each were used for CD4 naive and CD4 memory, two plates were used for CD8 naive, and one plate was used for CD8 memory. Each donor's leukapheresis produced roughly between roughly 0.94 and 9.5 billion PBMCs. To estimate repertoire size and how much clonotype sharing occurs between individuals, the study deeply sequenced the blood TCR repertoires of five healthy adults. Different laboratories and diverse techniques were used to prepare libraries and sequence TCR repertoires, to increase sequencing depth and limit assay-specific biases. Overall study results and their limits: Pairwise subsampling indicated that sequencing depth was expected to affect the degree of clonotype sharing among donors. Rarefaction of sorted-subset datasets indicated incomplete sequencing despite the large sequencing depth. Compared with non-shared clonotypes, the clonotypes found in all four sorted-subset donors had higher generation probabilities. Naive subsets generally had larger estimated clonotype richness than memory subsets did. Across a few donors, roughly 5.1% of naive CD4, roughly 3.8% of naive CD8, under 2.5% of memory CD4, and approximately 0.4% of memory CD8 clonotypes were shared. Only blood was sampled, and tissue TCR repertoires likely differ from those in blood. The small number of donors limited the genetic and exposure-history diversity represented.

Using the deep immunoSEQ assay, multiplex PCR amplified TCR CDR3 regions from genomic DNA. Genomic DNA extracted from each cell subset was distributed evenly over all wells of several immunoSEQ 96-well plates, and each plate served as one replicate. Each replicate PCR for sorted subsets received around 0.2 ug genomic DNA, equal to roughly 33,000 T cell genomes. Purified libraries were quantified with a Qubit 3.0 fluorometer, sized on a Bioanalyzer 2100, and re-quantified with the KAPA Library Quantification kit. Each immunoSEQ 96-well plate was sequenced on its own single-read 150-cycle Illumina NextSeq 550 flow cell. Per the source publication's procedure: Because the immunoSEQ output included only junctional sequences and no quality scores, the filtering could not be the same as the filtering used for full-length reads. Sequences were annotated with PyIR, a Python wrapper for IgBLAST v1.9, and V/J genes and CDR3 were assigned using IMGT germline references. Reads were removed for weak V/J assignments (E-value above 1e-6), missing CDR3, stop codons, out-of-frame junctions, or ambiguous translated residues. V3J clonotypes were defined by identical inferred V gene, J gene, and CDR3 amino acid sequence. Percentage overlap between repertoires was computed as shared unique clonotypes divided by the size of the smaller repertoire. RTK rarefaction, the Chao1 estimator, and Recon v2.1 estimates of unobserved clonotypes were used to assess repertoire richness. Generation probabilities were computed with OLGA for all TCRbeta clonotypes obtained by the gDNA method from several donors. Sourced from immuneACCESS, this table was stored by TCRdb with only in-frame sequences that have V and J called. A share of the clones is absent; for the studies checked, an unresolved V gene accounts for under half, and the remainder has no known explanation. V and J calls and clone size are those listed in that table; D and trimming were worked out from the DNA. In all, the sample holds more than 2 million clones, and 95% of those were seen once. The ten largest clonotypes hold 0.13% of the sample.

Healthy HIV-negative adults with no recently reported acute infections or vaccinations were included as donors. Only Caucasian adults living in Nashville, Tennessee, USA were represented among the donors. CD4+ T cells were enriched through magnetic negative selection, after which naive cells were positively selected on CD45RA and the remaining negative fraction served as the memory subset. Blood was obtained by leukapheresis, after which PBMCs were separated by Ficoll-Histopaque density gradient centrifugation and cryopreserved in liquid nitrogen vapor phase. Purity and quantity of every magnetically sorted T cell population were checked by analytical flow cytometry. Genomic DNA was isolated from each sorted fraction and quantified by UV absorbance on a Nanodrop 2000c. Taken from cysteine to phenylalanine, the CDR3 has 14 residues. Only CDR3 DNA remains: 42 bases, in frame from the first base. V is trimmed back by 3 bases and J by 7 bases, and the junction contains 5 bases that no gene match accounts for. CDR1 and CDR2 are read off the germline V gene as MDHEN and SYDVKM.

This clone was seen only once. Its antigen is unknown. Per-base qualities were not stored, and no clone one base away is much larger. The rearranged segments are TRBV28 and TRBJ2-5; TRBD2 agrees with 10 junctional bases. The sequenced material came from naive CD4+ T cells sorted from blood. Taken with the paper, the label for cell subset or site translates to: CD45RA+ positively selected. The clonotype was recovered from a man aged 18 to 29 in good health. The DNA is TGTGCCAGCAGTTTGATAGCGGGAGGCGGGACCCAGTACTTC. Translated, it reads CASSLIAGGGTQYF.